This T cell receptor beta chain was found in a study of cytomegalovirus exposure and HLA in healthy donors. A multiplex PCR was run with 60 Vbeta primers and 13 Jbeta primers. Per the original methods: About 11 million of tens of millions of unique TCR beta chains were shared, per a later count. The protocol was immunoSEQ multiplex PCR, while the TCRdb copy is restricted to in-frame clones and leaves out a portion. The V and J calls and clone size were taken over from that table, and D and trimming were inferred from the DNA. The data show tens of thousands of clones, 79% seen once. Turning to this clone: As yet, its antigen is unknown.

The CDR3 length is 18 residues. Germline V lookup: CDR1 GTSNPN, CDR2 SVGIG (reference sequence). The V gene lost 2 bases and the J gene lost 0 bases, with 23 bases spanning the gap. Overall study findings and caveats: Across all donors, roughly uniform sequencing depth was an assumption of the presence/absence analyses. The study found most TCR sequences rare, yet found some public TCRs in many donors. Productive status was seen about 87% or about 30% of the time for most TCR beta V segments in an earlier analysis.

The V call is TRBV30, the J call TRBJ2-7; D perhaps matches TRBD2 (5 bases). Specimen: PBMCs. The sequence was obtained from a woman aged 40-49 years in good health and CMV-seropositive. CDR3 bases: TGTGCCTGGAGTCTCCGGTGGGGAAGCGGCCCTAGCTCCTACGAGCAGTACTTC. Translating it yields CAWSLRWGSGPSSYEQYF.